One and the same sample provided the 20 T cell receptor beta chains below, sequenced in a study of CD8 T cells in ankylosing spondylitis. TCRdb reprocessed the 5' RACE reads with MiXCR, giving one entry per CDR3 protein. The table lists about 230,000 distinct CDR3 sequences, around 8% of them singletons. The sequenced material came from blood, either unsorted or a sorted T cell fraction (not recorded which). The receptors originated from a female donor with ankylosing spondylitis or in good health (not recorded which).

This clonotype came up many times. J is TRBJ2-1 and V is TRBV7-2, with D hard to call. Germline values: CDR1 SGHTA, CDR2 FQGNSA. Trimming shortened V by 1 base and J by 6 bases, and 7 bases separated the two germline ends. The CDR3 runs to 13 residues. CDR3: CASSLGLANEQFF. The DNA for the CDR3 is TGTGCCAGCAGCTTAGGGCTTGCCAATGAGCAGTTCTTC.

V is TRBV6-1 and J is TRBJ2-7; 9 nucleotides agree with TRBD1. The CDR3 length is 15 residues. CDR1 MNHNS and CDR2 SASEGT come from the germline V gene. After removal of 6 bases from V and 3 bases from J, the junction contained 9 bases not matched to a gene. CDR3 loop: CASSLTGGRIYEQYF. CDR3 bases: TGTGCCAGCAGCCTTACAGGGGGCCGTATCTACGAGCAGTACTTC.

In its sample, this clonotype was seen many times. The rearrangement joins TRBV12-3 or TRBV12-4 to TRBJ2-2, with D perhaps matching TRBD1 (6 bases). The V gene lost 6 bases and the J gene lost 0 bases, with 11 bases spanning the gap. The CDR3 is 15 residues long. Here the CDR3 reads CASSLGAANTGELFF. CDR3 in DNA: TGTGCCAGCAGCCTGGGGGCGGCGAACACCGGGGAGCTGTTTTTT.

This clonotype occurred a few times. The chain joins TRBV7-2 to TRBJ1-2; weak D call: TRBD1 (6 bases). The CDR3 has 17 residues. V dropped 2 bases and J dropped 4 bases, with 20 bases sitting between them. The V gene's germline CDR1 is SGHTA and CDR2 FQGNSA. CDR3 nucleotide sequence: TGTGCCAGCAGCTTAAACCCCACAGGGACTGTCAGCTATGGCTACACCTTC. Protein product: CASSLNPTGTVSYGYTF.

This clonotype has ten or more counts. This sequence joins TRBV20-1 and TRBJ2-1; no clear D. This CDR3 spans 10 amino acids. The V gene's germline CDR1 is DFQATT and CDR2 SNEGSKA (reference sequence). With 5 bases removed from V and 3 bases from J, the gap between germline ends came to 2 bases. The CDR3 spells CSAYYNEQFF. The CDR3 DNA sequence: TGCAGTGCTTACTACAATGAGCAGTTCTTC.

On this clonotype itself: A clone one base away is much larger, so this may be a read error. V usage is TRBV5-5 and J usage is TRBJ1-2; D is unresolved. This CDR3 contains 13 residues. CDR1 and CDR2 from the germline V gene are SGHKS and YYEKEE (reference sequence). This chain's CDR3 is CTSSRPPIYGYTF. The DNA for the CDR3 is TGTACCAGCAGTCGCCCCCCGATCTATGGCTACACCTTC.

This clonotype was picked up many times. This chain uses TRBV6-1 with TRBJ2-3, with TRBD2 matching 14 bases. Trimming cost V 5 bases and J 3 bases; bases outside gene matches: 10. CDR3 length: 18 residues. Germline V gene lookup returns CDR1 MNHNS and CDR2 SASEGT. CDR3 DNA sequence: TGTGCCAGCAGTCCCGGGACTAGCGGGAGAAGGGGGACAGATACGCAGTATTTT. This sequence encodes CASSPGTSGRRGTDTQYF.

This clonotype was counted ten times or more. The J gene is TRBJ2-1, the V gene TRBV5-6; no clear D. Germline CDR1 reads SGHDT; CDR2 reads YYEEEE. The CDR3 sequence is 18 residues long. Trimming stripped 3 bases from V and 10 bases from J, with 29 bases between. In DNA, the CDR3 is TGTGCCAGCAGCTCCGTCGCAGTGGGTCTAGGTTCTCGGTGGGAGCAGTTCTTC. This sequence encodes CASSSVAVGLGSRWEQFF.

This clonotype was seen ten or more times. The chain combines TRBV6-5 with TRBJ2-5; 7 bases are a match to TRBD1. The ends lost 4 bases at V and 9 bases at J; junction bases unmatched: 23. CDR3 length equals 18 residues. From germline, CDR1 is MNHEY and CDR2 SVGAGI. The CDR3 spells CASSFLPDRVGQPASQYF. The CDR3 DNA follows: TGTGCCAGCAGTTTCCTCCCCGACAGGGTTGGGCAACCGGCGTCCCAGTACTTC.

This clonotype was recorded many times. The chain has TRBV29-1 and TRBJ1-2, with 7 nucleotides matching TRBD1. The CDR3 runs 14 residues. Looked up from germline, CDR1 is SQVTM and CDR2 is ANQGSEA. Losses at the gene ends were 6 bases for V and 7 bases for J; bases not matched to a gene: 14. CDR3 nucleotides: TGCAGCGTGCCACGAAGAGACAGGGATAGTGGCTACACCTTC. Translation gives CSVPRRDRDSGYTF.

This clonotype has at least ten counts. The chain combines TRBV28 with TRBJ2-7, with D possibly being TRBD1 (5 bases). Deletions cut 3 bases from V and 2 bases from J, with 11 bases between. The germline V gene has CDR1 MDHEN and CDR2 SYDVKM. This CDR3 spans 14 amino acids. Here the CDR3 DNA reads TGTGCCAGCAGTTTTCAGGGATTTACCTACGAGCAGTACTTC. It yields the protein CASSFQGFTYEQYF.

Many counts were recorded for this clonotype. In nucleotides, the CDR3 is TGTGCCTGTGGACTAGCGGGAGCGGTAGATACGCAGTATTTT. It specifies CACGLAGAVDTQYF. The J gene is TRBJ2-3, the V gene TRBV6-1, with TRBD2 matching over 13 bases. V was pared by 11 bases and J by 5 bases, with 7 bases of the junction left unmatched. CDR3 length: 14 amino acids. Germline CDR1 MNHNS, CDR2 SASEGT.

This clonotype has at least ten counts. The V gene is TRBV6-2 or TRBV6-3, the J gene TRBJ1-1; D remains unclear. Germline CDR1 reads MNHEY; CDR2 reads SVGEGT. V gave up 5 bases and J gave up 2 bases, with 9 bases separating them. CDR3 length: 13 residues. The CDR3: CASSAEFNTEAFF. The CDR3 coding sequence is TGTGCCAGCAGTGCGGAGTTTAACACTGAAGCTTTCTTT.

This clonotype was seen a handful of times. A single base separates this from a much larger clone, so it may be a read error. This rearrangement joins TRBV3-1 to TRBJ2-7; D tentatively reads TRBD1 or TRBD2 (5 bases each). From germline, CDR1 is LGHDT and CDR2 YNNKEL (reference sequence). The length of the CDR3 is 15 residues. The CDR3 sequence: CASSQEGTSLYEQHF. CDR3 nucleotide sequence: TGTGCCAGCAGCCAAGAGGGGACGTCTCTCTACGAGCAGCACTTC.

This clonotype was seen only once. The CDR3, as DNA: TGTGCCAGCAGCTTAGAGGTGGCTAGCGGGGCGGAGACCCAGTACTTC. This codes for CASSLEVASGAETQYF. The V and J genes are TRBV11-1 and TRBJ2-5; 9 bases agree with TRBD2. This CDR3 is 16 amino acids long. The germline gives CDR1 SGHAT, CDR2 FQDESV (reference sequence). V dropped 1 base and J dropped 5; count of bases not matched to a gene: 8.

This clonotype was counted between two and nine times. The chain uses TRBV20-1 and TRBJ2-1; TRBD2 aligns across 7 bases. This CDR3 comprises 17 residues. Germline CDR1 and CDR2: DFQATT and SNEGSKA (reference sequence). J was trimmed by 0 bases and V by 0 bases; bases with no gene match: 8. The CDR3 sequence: CSARDLGLVGSYNEQFF. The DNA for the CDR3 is TGCAGTGCTAGAGACCTTGGACTAGTCGGCTCCTACAATGAGCAGTTCTTC.

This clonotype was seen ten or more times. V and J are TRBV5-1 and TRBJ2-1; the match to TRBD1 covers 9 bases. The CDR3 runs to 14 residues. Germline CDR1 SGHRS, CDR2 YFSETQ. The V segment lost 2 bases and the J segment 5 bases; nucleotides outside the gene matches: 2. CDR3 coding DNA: TGCGCCAGCAGCTTAGGACAGGGGAACAATGAGCAGTTCTTC. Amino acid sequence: CASSLGQGNNEQFF.

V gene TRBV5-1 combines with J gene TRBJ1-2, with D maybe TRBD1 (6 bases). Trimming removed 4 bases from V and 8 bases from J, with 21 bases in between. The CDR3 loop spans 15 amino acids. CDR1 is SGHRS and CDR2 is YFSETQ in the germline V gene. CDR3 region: CASSRAGRGGQGYTF. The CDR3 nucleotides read TGCGCCAGCAGCCGTGCGGGCAGGGGAGGGCAGGGCTACACCTTC.

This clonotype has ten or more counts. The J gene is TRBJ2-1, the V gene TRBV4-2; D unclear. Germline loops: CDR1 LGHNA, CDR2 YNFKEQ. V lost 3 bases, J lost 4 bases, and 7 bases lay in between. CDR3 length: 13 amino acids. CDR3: CASSQRLYNEQFF. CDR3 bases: TGTGCCAGCAGCCAGAGGCTTTACAATGAGCAGTTCTTC.

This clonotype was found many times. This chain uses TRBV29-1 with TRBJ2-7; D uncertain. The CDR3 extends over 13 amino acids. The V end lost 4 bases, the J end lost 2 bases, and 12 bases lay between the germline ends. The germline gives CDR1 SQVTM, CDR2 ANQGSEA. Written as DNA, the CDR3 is TGCAGCGTTGTGGACCACATAACCTACGAGCAGTACTTC. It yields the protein CSVVDHITYEQYF.